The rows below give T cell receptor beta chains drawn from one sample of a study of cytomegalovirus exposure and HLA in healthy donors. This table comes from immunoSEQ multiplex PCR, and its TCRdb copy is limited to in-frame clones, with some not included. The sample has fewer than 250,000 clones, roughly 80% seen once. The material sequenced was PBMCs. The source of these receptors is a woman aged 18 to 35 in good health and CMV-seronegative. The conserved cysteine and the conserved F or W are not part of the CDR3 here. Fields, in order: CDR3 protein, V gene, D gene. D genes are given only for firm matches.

cdr3_aa: ASSRDRGFNSPLH
v_call: TRBV2
d_call: TRBD1

cdr3_aa: ASSPQEGNQPQH
v_call: TRBV18
d_call: NA

cdr3_aa: ASSLGTGSYNEQF
v_call: TRBV28
d_call: TRBD1

cdr3_aa: ASTQQGANTEAF
v_call: TRBV28
d_call: TRBD1

cdr3_aa: ASSPPSQEGEAF
v_call: TRBV18
d_call: NA

cdr3_aa: ASSEGVGNTEAF
v_call: TRBV7-6
d_call: NA

cdr3_aa: ASSLGTNSYEQY
v_call: TRBV7-2
d_call: NA

cdr3_aa: ASSFGEGNTEAF
v_call: TRBV7-2
d_call: NA

cdr3_aa: ASSLEREGRPRTNEQF
v_call: TRBV5-1
d_call: TRBD2

cdr3_aa: ASSLVVGVGNTIY
v_call: TRBV5-6
d_call: NA

cdr3_aa: ASSLEQGTEAF
v_call: TRBV5-1
d_call: NA

cdr3_aa: ASSYTTGGRNEQF
v_call: TRBV6-5
d_call: TRBD2

cdr3_aa: ASSLSPPGTEAF
v_call: TRBV27
d_call: NA

cdr3_aa: ASSAQTPGQGAAKQY
v_call: TRBV2
d_call: TRBD1

cdr3_aa: ASSPGQGLQETQY
v_call: TRBV28
d_call: TRBD1

cdr3_aa: ATKRGGAETQY
v_call: TRBV28
d_call: TRBD2

cdr3_aa: ASSSSGSYYNEQF
v_call: TRBV7-2
d_call: TRBD2

cdr3_aa: ASSPGTGSYEQY
v_call: TRBV13
d_call: TRBD1

cdr3_aa: ASSYWTGGHYGYT
v_call: TRBV5-6
d_call: TRBD1

cdr3_aa: ASSPRDSSTQY
v_call: TRBV11-3
d_call: TRBD1

cdr3_aa: ASRAGGLYTQY
v_call: TRBV14
d_call: NA

cdr3_aa: ASSPLTSGKDNEQF
v_call: TRBV5-4
d_call: TRBD2

cdr3_aa: ASSDSGTANEQF
v_call: TRBV6-6
d_call: TRBD1